A selection of T cell receptor beta chains follows, all from one sample in a study of T cell repertoires in cytomegalovirus infection. No antigen has been identified for these receptors. TCRdb analysed the reads with MiXCR anew, one entry per CDR3 protein. In the table there are about 920,000 distinct CDR3 sequences, roughly 30% of which are singletons. Here the sequenced sample was cultured CD8+ T cells from PBMCs, taken from culture after CMV antigen stimulation. These receptor sequences come from a human donor in good health (CMV status not recorded). Some clones in this sample may be carry-over from other donors' samples. The CDR3 runs from the conserved cysteine through the conserved F or W. D genes are given only for firm matches. The size entry is marked missing in some rows and otherwise reads once, few, many or a size class.

clone_size | d_call | j_call | v_call | cdr3_aa | cdr3_nt
. | . | TRBJ2-7 | TRBV20-1 | CSARGDGASPYEQYF | TGCAGTGCTAGAGGGGATGGGGCTTCCCCCTACGAGCAGTACTTC
few | TRBD1 | TRBJ2-1 | TRBV28 | CASSLSGRGSLFF | TGTGCCAGCAGTTTATCTGGCAGGGGGTCCCTGTTCTTC
. | . | TRBJ2-3 | TRBV7-6 | CATSRLGDTQYF | TGTGCCACCTCCAGGCTCGGAGATACGCAGTATTTT
few | TRBD2 | TRBJ2-7 | TRBV7-9 | CASSLVASGVYSYEQYF | TGTGCCAGCAGCTTAGTGGCTAGCGGGGTATACTCCTACGAGCAGTACTTC
. | . | TRBJ1-2 | TRBV20-1 | CSAIQGRDGYTF | TGCAGTGCCATACAGGGTAGGGATGGCTACACCTTC
few | TRBD1 | TRBJ1-4 | TRBV27 | CASSPSTGVNEKLFF | TGTGCCAGCAGTCCATCCACAGGGGTTAATGAAAAACTGTTTTTT
few | . | TRBJ2-2 | TRBV28 | CASRGANGELFF | TGTGCCAGCCGGGGGGCGAACGGGGAGCTGTTTTTT
few | . | TRBJ1-1 | TRBV6-6 | CATLDSFLEAFF | TGTGCCACGTTGGACAGCTTCCTTGAAGCTTTCTTT
many | . | TRBJ1-1 | TRBV7-2 | CASSLEAVENTEAFF | TGTGCCAGCAGCTTAGAAGCGGTAGAGAACACTGAAGCTTTCTTT
. | . | TRBJ1-2 | TRBV25-1 | CASSEYYSPALPEEGYGYTF | TGTGCCAGCAGTGAATATTACTCGCCGGCCCTCCCAGAGGAGGGATACGGCTACACCTTC
. | . | TRBJ2-7 | TRBV12-3/TRBV12-4 | CASSLWGKGRAYEQYF | TGTGCCAGCAGTTTATGGGGAAAGGGAAGGGCCTACGAGCAGTACTTC
. | TRBD1 | TRBJ2-1 | TRBV11-2 | CASSLDGTGMNEQFF | TGTGCCAGCAGCTTAGATGGGACAGGGATGAATGAGCAGTTCTTC
. | . | TRBJ1-1 | TRBV12-3/TRBV12-4 | CANTPWGGTEAFF | TGTGCCAACACCCCATGGGGGGGGACTGAAGCTTTCTTT
. | TRBD2 | TRBJ2-7 | TRBV13 | CASSSAHGGVFEQYF | TGTGCCAGCAGCTCCGCTCACGGGGGGGTGTTCGAGCAGTACTTC
. | . | TRBJ1-6 | TRBV6-5 | CASSYGFSDYNSPLHF | TGTGCCAGCAGTTATGGGTTCTCCGACTATAATTCACCCCTCCACTTT
. | . | TRBJ2-3 | TRBV12-3/TRBV12-4 | CASRGMQDTQYF | TGTGCCAGCCGCGGCATGCAAGATACGCAGTATTTT
. | . | TRBJ2-3 | TRBV20-1 | CSARDRWTVAMDTQYF | TGCAGTGCTAGAGATCGGTGGACAGTAGCCATGGATACGCAGTATTTT
. | TRBD1 | TRBJ1-4 | TRBV28 | CASSLGYSGGKEKLFF | TGTGCCAGCAGTTTAGGGTACTCAGGGGGTAAAGAAAAACTGTTTTTT
few | . | TRBJ1-5 | TRBV28 | CASSPSRGQMGNQPQHF | TGTGCCAGCAGCCCTAGCCGGGGGCAAATGGGCAATCAGCCCCAGCATTTT
few | . | TRBJ1-1 | TRBV5-1 | CASSREAGNTEAFF | TGCGCCAGCAGCAGGGAAGCAGGGAACACTGAAGCTTTCTTT
. | TRBD1 | TRBJ2-1 | TRBV6-1 | CTSRGYDERFF | TGTACCAGCAGGGGGTACGATGAGCGGTTCTTC
. | TRBD1 | TRBJ2-1 | TRBV4-1 | CASSQEQGVGYNEQFF | TGCGCCAGCAGCCAAGAGCAGGGGGTCGGATACAATGAGCAGTTCTTC
. | TRBD1 | TRBJ1-1 | TRBV29-1 | CSALGDRAAAEAFF | TGCAGCGCCCTTGGGGACAGGGCGGCGGCTGAAGCTTTCTTT
. | TRBD1 | TRBJ2-3 | TRBV27 | CASNAGTGASDTQYF | TGTGCCAGCAACGCCGGGACAGGGGCTTCAGATACGCAGTATTTT
many | . | TRBJ2-1 | TRBV7-9 | CASSLVRAGYFF | TGTGCCAGCAGCTTAGTGCGGGCCGGATACTTCTTC
many | TRBD1 | TRBJ1-2 | TRBV7-8 | CASSLGTGGYYGYTF | TGTGCCAGCAGCTTAGGAACAGGGGGTTATTATGGCTACACCTTC
few | . | TRBJ2-1 | TRBV7-9 | CASSYRRGGDYNEQFF | TGTGCCAGCAGCTACCGGCGAGGGGGAGACTACAATGAGCAGTTCTTC
. | TRBD2 | TRBJ2-1 | TRBV25-1 | CASSGFGTSGGASNEQFF | TGTGCCAGCAGTGGATTCGGGACTAGCGGGGGGGCCAGCAATGAGCAGTTCTTC
few | . | TRBJ1-5 | TRBV28 | CASSTGGGGGSNQPQHF | TGTGCCAGCAGCACCGGGGGGGGGGGAGGTAGCAATCAGCCCCAGCATTTT
. | . | TRBJ2-1 | TRBV5-3 | CASTDDRGREDEQFF | TGTGCCAGCACCGATGACAGGGGTCGGGAGGATGAGCAGTTCTTC
. | . | TRBJ2-7 | TRBV13 | CASSLFQGTYEQYF | TGTGCCAGCAGCTTATTCCAGGGAACCTACGAGCAGTACTTC
. | TRBD2 | TRBJ2-1 | TRBV11-2 | CASSGLAGGSNEQFF | TGTGCCAGCAGCGGTCTAGCGGGGGGGTCCAATGAGCAGTTCTTC
. | TRBD1 | TRBJ1-2 | TRBV19 | CASSPGQRYGYTF | TGTGCCAGTAGCCCGGGACAGCGATATGGCTACACCTTC
. | . | TRBJ1-2 | TRBV29-1 | CSVEDSQIYGYTF | TGCAGCGTTGAAGACTCGCAGATCTATGGCTACACCTTC
. | TRBD1 | TRBJ2-4 | TRBV7-8 | CASSPTRDRGVKNIQYF | TGTGCCAGCAGCCCAACAAGGGACAGGGGTGTCAAAAACATTCAGTACTTC
many | TRBD2 | TRBJ2-3 | TRBV7-6 | CASSSIPKGSGGTDTQYF | TGTGCCAGCAGTTCTATCCCCAAAGGGAGCGGGGGCACAGATACGCAGTATTTT
. | . | TRBJ1-1 | TRBV7-9 | CASSRPSTRQPNTEAFF | TGTGCCAGCAGCCGACCCAGCACACGACAGCCGAACACTGAAGCTTTCTTT
few | . | TRBJ2-1 | TRBV7-9 | CASSSSPQGSSYNEQFF | TGTGCCAGCAGCTCAAGTCCCCAGGGTAGCTCCTACAATGAGCAGTTCTTC
. | . | TRBJ1-2 | TRBV27 | CASSLASRGTNYGYTF | TGTGCCAGCAGTTTAGCCAGCCGGGGAACTAACTATGGCTACACCTTC
. | . | TRBJ1-1 | TRBV20-1 | CSVRDAVTQWKTEAFF | TGCAGTGTCAGAGACGCGGTTACGCAGTGGAAAACTGAAGCTTTCTTT
many | . | TRBJ2-3 | TRBV5-5 | CASSLDYTDTQYF | TGTGCCAGCAGCTTAGACTACACAGATACGCAGTATTTT
. | . | TRBJ2-2 | TRBV7-9 | CASSPQGRGYTGELFF | TGTGCCAGCAGCCCCCAAGGGAGAGGGTACACCGGGGAGCTGTTTTTT
. | . | TRBJ2-7 | TRBV20-1 | CSARGGGQPNYEQYF | TGCAGTGCTAGAGGGGGGGGGCAACCAAACTACGAGCAGTACTTC